The present T cell receptor beta chain was sequenced within a study of control samples from healthy donors and cancer patients (dated by TCRdb to the early 2020s). Spanning cysteine to phenylalanine, the CDR3 consists of 15 amino acids. The DNA shown is the 45-base CDR3, in frame from base 1. CDR1 and CDR2 were assigned from the germline V gene as MNHEY and SVGAGI. Trimming at the junction amounts to 7 bases on V and 0 bases on J, and the germline ends lie 15 bases apart. The library was prepared using the immunoSEQ multiplex PCR assay. TCRdb holds this immuneACCESS table with in-frame rearrangements only. Some clones are missing; in checked studies, unresolved V genes explain under half, and the rest has no known cause. Recorded for this sample are 120,000 to 150,000 clones; roughly 92% of them occurred a single time. The ten largest clones capture roughly 12% of the sample. Comments on this clone: Which antigen it targets is not known. Base qualities are missing; no much larger clone stands one base away.

Sequenced material: blood. The TCR sequence derives from a man aged 25-45 years in good health. The V and J genes are TRBV6-5 and TRBJ1-1, with no confidently assigned D gene. The sequenced DNA: TGTGCCAGCACCTTCTCCGAGCCTATGAACACTGAAGCTTTCTTT. Its coded protein is CASTFSEPMNTEAFF.